This T cell receptor (beta chain) was identified in a study of T cells after yellow fever vaccination. Study-level background: Fractions low in cell number were prepared with SMART-Seq v4 Ultra Low Input. Findings and limits, study-wide: Weaker overall, the secondary response nonetheless peaked faster (day 5 versus 15).

The CDR3 loop spans 14 amino acids. Looked up from germline, CDR1 is SGHNT and CDR2 is YYREEE (reference sequence). The ends lost 5 bases at V and 0 bases at J; junction bases unmatched: 4. 5'RACE template switching added a universal primer site and UMIs to TCR cDNA. MiXCR was run by TCRdb on the 5' RACE reads, yielding one entry per CDR3 protein. The data hold some 250,000 distinct CDR3 sequences, with over 3% observed a single time. This clonotype has a handful of counts. Its antigen is still unknown. This chain joins TRBV5-4 and TRBJ2-5; 7 bases map to TRBD1. This receptor was obtained from a man aged 18 to 29 who received the YFV17D yellow fever vaccine. Sequenced material: PBMCs, taken 15 days after the yellow fever booster vaccination. The CDR3 here is CASSTGQDQETQYF. Here the CDR3 DNA reads TGTGCCAGCAGTACAGGACAGGACCAAGAGACCCAGTACTTC.